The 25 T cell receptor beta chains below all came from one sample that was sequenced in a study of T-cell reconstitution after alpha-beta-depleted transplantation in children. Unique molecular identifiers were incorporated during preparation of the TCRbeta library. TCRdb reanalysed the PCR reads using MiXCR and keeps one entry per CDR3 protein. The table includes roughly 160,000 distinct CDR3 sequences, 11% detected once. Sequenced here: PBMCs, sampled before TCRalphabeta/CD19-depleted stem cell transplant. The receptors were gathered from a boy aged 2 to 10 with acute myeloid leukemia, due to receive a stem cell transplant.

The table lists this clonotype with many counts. The CDR3 is CSASGPKNTEAFF. The CDR3 DNA sequence: TGCAGTGCTAGCGGCCCGAAGAACACTGAAGCTTTCTTT. This chain links TRBV20-1 with TRBJ1-1; no definite D call. There are 13 residues in the CDR3. V dropped 3 bases and J dropped 1 base, with 9 bases sitting between them. The germline V gene encodes CDR1 DFQATT and CDR2 SNEGSKA (reference sequence).

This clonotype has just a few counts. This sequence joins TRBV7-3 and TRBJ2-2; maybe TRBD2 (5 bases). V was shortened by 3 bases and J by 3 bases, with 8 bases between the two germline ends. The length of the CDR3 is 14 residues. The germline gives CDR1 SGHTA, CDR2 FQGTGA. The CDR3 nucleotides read TGTGCCAGCAGCTTGTTCGGGGACACCGGGGAGCTGTTTTTT. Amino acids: CASSLFGDTGELFF.

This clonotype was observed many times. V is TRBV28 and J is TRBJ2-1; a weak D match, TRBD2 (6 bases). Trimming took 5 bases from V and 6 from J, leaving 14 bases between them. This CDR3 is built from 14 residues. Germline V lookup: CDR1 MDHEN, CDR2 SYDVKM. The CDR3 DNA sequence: TGTGCCAGCAGTCCCGGGACTCGCATCAATGAGCAGTTCTTC. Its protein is CASSPGTRINEQFF.

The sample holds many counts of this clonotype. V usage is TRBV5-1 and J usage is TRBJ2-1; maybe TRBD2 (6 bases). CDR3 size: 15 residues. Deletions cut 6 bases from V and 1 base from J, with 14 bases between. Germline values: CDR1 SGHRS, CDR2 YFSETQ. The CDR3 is CASKIADGSYNEQFF. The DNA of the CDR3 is TGCGCCAGCAAGATAGCGGACGGGTCCTACAATGAGCAGTTCTTC.

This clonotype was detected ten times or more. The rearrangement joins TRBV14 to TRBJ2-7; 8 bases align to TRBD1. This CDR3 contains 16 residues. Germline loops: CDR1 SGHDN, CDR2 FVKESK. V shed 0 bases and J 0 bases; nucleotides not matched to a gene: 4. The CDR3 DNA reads TGTGCCAGCAGCCAAGAATGGACAGGGAGCTCCTACGAGCAGTACTTC. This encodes CASSQEWTGSSYEQYF.

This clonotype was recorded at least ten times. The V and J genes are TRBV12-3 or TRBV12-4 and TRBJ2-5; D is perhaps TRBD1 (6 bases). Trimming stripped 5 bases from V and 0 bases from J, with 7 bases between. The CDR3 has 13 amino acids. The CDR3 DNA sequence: TGTGCCAGCAGTAGGGGGTACCAAGAGACCCAGTACTTC. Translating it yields CASSRGYQETQYF.

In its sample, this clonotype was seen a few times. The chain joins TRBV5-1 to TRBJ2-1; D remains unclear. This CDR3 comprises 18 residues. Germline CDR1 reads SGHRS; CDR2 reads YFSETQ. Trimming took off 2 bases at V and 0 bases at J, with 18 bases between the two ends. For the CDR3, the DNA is TGCGCCAGCAGCTTTGGCGGACCAAGAATGGACTCCTACAATGAGCAGTTCTTC. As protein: CASSFGGPRMDSYNEQFF.

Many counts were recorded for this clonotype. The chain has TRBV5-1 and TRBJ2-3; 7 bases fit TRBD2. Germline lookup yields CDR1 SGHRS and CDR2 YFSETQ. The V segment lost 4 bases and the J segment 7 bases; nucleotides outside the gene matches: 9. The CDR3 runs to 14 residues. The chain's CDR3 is CASSDGGTLNTQYF. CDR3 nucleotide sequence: TGCGCCAGCAGCGACGGGGGGACTCTAAATACGCAGTATTTT.

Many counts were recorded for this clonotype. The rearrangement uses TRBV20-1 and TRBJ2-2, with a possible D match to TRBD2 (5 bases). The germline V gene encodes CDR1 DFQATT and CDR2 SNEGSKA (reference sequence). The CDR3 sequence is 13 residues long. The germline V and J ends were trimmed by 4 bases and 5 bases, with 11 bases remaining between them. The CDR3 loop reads CSATRTGTGELFF. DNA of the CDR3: TGCAGTGCTACTCGGACGGGAACCGGGGAGCTGTTTTTT.

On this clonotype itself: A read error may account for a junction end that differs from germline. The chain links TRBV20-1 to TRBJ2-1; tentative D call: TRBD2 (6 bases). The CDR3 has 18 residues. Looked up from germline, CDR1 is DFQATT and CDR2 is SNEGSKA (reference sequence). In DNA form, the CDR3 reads TGCTGTGCTAGAGTAGGTCGTGGTGGGGGGAGCTCCTACAATGAGCAGTTCTTC. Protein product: CCARVGRGGGSSYNEQFF.

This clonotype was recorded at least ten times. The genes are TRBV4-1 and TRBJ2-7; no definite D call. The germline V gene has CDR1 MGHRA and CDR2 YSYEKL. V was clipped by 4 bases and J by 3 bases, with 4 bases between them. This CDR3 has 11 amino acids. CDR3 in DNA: TGCGCCAGCAGCCCGATCTACGAGCAGTACTTC. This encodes CASSPIYEQYF.

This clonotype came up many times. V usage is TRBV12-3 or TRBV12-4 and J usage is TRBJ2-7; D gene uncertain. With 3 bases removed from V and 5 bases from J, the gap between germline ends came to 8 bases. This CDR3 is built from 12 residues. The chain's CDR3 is CASSFTAHEQYF. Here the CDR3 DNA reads TGTGCCAGCAGTTTTACGGCCCACGAGCAGTACTTC.

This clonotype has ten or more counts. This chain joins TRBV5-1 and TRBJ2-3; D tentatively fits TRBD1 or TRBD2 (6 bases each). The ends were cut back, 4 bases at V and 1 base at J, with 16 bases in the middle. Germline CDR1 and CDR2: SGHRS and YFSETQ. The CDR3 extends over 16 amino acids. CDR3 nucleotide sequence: TGCGCCAGCAGCCACGGGGGCACAGGTGGCACAGATACGCAGTATTTT. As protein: CASSHGGTGGTDTQYF.

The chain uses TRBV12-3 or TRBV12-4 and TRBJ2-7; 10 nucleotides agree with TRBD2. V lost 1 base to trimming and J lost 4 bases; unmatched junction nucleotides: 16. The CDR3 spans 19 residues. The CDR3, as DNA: TGTGCCAGCAGTTTAGGACAGCCGGGACTAGCGAGAGATAGATACGAGCAGTACTTC. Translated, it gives CASSLGQPGLARDRYEQYF.

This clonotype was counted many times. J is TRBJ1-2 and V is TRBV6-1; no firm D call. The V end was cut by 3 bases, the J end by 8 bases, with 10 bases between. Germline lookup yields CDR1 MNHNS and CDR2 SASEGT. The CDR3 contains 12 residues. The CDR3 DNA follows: TGTGCCAGCAGTGACCCTCTCTGGGGCTACACCTTC. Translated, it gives CASSDPLWGYTF.

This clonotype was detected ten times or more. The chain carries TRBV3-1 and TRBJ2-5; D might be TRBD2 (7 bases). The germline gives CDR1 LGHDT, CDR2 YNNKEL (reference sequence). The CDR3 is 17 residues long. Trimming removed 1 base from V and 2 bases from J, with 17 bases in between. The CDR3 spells CASSQVRRGGLQETQYF. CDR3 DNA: TGTGCCAGCAGCCAAGTCCGCCGCGGGGGCCTTCAAGAGACCCAGTACTTC.

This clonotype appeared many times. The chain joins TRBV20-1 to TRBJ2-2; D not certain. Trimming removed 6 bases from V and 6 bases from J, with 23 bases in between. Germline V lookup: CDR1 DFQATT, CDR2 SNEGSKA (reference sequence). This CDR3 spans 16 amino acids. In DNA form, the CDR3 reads TGCAGTGCCGCACCTGAGGACCGACCCGGCGCCGGGGAGCTGTTTTTT. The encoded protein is CSAAPEDRPGAGELFF.

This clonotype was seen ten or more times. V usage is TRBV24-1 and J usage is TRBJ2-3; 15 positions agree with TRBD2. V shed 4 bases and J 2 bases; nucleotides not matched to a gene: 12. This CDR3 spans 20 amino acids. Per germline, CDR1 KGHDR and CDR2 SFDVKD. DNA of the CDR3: TGTGCCACCAGTGACTCCGGAGGACTAGCGGGAGGGAAGTTCACAGATACGCAGTATTTT. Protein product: CATSDSGGLAGGKFTDTQYF.

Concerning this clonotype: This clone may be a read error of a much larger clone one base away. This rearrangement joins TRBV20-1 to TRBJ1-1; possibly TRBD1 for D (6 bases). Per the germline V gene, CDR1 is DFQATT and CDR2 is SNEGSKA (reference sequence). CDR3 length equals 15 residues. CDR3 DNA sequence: TGCAATGCTCTGGGACACCTGGAAGGGGACACTGAAGCTTTCTTT. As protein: CNALGHLEGDTEAFF.

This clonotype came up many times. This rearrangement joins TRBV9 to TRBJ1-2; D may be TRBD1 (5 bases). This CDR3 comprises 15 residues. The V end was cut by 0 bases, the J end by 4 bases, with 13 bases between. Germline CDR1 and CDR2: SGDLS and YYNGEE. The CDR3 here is CASSVAAGRSYGYTF. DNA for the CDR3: TGTGCCAGCAGCGTAGCGGCGGGACGGAGCTATGGCTACACCTTC.

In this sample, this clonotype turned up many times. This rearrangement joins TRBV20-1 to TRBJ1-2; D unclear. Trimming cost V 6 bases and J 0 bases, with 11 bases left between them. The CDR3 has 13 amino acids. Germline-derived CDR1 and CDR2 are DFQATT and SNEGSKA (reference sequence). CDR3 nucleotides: TGCAGTGCCAATATACCAGCTAACTATGGCTACACCTTC. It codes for CSANIPANYGYTF.

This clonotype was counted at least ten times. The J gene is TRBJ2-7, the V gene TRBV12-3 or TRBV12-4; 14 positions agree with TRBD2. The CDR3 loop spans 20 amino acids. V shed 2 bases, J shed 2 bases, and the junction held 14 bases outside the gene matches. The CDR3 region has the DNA TGTGCCAGCAGTTTACGCAGGAGGGGACTAGCGGGAGTATTCGCCTACGAGCAGTACTTC. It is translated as CASSLRRRGLAGVFAYEQYF.

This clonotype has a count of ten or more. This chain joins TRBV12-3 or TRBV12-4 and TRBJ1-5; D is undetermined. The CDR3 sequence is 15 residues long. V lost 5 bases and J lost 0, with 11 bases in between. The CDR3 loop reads CASSPWAGSNQPQHF. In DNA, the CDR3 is TGTGCCAGCAGTCCCTGGGCGGGTAGCAATCAGCCCCAGCATTTT.

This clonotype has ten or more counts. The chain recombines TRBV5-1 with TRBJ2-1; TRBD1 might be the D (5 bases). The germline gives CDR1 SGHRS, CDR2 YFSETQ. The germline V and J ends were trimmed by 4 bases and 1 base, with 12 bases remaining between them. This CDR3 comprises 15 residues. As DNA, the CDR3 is TGCGCCAGCAGCCAGGACACCCAGTCCTACAATGAGCAGTTCTTC. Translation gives CASSQDTQSYNEQFF.

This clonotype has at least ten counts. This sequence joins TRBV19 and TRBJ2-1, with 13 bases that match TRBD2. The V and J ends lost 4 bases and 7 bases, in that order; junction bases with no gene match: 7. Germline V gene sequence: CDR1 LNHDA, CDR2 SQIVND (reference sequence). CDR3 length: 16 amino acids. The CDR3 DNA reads TGTGCCAGTAGTAAGGGGACTAGCGGGATGCGGAATGAGCAGTTCTTC. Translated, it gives CASSKGTSGMRNEQFF.